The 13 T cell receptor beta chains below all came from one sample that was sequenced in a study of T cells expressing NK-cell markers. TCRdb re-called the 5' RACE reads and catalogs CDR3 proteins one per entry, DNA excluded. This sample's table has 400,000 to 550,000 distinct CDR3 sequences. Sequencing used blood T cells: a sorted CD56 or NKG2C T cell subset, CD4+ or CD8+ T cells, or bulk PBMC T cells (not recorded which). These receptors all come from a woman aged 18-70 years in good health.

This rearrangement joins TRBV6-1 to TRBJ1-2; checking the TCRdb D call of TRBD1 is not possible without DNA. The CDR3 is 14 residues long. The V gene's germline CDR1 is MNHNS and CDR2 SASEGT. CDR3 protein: CASRPLTGNYGYTF.

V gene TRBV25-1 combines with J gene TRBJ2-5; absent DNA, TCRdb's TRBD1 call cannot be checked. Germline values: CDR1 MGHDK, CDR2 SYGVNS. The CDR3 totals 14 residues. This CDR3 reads CASSEWDGQETQYF.

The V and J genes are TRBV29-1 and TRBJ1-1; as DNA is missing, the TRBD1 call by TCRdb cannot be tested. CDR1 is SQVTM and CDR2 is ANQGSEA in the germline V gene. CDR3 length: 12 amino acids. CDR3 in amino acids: CSYRDRGTEAFF.

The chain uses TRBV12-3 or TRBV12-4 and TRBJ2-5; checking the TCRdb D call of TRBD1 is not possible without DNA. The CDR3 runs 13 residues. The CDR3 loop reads CASTPRRQETQYF.

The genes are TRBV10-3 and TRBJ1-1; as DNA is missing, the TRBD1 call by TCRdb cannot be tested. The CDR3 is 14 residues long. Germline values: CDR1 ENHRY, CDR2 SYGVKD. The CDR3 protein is CAISFQGSDTEAFF.

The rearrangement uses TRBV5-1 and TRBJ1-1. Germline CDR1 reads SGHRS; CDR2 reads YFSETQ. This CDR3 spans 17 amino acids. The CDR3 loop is CASSLATGGVMNTEAFF. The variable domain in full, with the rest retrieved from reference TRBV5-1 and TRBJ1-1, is KAGVTQTPRYLIKTRGQQVTLSCSPISGHRSVSWYQQTPGQGLQFLFEYFSETQRNKGNFPGRFSGRQFSNSRSEMNVSTLELGDSALYLCASSLATGGVMNTEAFFGQGTRLTVV.

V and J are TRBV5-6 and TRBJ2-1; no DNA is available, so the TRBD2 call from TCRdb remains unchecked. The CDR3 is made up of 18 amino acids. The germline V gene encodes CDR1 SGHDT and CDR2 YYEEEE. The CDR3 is CASSYSTSGGASYNEQFF.

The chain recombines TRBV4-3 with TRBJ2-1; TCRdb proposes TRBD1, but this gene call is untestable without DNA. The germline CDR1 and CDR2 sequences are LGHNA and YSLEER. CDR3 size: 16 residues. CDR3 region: CASSQRDRAPSGEQFF.

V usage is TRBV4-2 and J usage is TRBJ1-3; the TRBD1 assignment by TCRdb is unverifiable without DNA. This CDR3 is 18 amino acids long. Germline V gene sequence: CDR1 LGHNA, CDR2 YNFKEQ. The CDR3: CASSQESVGHLSGNTIYF.

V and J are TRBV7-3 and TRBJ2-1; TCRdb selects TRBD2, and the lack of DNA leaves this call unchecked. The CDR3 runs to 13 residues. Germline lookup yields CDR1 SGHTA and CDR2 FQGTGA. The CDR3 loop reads CASSLRTHNEQFF. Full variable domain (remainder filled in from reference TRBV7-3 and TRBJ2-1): GAGVSQTPSNKVTEKGKYVELRCDPISGHTALYWYRQSLGQGPEFLIYFQGTGAADDSGLPNDRFFAVRPEGSVSTLKIQRTERGDSAVYLCASSLRTHNEQFFGPGTRLTVL.

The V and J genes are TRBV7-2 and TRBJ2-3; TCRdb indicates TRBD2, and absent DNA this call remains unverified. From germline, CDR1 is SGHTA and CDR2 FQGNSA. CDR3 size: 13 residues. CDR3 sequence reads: CASSLRDKDTQYF.

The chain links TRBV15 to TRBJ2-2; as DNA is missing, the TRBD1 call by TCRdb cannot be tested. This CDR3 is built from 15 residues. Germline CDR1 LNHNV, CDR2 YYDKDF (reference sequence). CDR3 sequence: CATSRGGTHVGELFF.

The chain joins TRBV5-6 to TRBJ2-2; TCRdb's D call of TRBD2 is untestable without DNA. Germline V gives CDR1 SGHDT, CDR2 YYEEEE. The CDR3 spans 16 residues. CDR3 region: CASSLFRQGHTGELFF.